This TCR beta chain appears in the sequencing data of a study of T-cell memory formation after mild COVID-19. This clonotype was recorded at least ten times. MiXCR, run by TCRdb on the 5' RACE reads, gives a single entry per CDR3 protein. The top ten clones hold about a fifth of a sample with around 300,000 distinct CDR3 sequences, under 15% of them seen once. The TCR was taken from a man younger than 35 who had mild COVID-19 (a few samples of this study predate the infection). Cell type and time point are not known. Source material: PBMCs or a T cell subset sorted from them (not recorded which).

This chain's CDR3 is CASSYSSEIGGYTF. The CDR3, as DNA: TGTGCCAGCAGTTATTCCTCGGAGATCGGCGGCTACACCTTC. V gene TRBV6-2 or TRBV6-3 combines with J gene TRBJ1-2; D uncertain. Germline loops: CDR1 MNHEY, CDR2 SVGEGT. V lost 3 bases and J lost 8, with 16 bases in between. The CDR3 is made up of 14 amino acids.